A selection of T cell receptor beta chains follows, all from one sample in a study of T cell clonotyping in hematopoietic cell transplantation. Sequenced by immunoSEQ multiplex PCR; TCRdb stores in-frame clones only, minus some. The data show 9,500 to 15,000 clones, roughly nine tenths seen once. The sample comprised peripheral blood mononuclear cells. Source of these receptors: a human donor who either received an allogeneic hematopoietic cell transplant for a myeloid malignancy or was a related donor (not recorded which). Some clones in this sample may be carry-over from other donors' samples. The CDR3 runs from the conserved cysteine through the conserved F or W. The D gene is left open where the match is weak. Clone size is stated in some rows and not others, as once, few, many or a class when expanded.

v_gene	d_gene	abundance	j_gene	CDR3aa	CDR3nt
TRBV5-4	TRBD2	.	TRBJ2-2	CASRGGGTNTGELFF	TGTGCCAGCAGGGGCGGGGGAACTAACACCGGGGAGCTGTTTTTT
TRBV10-1	.	.	TRBJ2-7	CANTFRDLLSYEQYF	TGCGCCAACACCTTCAGAGACTTACTATCCTACGAGCAGTACTTC
TRBV6-5	.	.	TRBJ1-1	CASSYFSGFITEAFF	TGTGCCAGCAGTTACTTTTCAGGGTTTATCACTGAAGCTTTCTTT
TRBV4-1	TRBD1	.	TRBJ1-3	CASSQDYQGQGIGNTIYF	TGCGCCAGCAGCCAAGATTACCAGGGACAGGGAATTGGAAACACCATATATTTT
TRBV21-1	.	.	TRBJ1-2	CASSKARGSPYGYTF	TGTGCCAGCAGCAAAGCGCGCGGATCCCCCTATGGCTACACCTTC
TRBV4-3	TRBD2	.	TRBJ2-1	CASSPLAGGDNEQFF	TGCGCCAGCAGCCCCCTGGCGGGGGGGGACAATGAGCAGTTCTTC
TRBV6-5	TRBD1	.	TRBJ1-2	CASSYSPDRGYGYTF	TGTGCCAGCAGTTACTCGCCGGACAGGGGGTATGGCTACACCTTC
TRBV6-1	.	.	TRBJ1-2	CASSDPLDYGYTF	TGTGCCAGCAGTGACCCTCTCGACTATGGCTACACCTTC
TRBV10-3	.	.	TRBJ1-2	CAISEQGNYGYTF	TGTGCCATCAGTGAACAGGGCAACTATGGCTACACCTTC
TRBV6-1	.	.	TRBJ1-3	CASSDNWQTYTIYF	TGTGCCAGCAGTGACAATTGGCAGACTTACACCATATATTTT
TRBV7-6	TRBD1	.	TRBJ2-1	CASSVDRLGLYNEQFF	TGTGCCAGCAGCGTGGACAGGCTCGGTCTCTACAATGAGCAGTTCTTC
TRBV5-1	.	.	TRBJ1-4	CASSGERGEKLFF	TGCGCCAGCAGCGGGGAAAGAGGTGAAAAACTGTTTTTT
TRBV7-9	.	once	TRBJ1-2	CASSLPMGLGYTF	TGTGCCAGCAGCTTACCTATGGGTCTTGGCTACACCTTC
TRBV19	TRBD1	.	TRBJ1-6	CASSQPGQSSPLHF	TGTGCCAGTAGTCAACCGGGACAGTCTTCACCCCTCCACTTT
TRBV9	.	.	TRBJ1-1	CASSVATGSANTEAFF	TGTGCCAGCAGCGTAGCCACAGGGTCAGCAAACACTGAAGCTTTCTTT
TRBV4-2	.	few	TRBJ1-5	CASSPDSQGNNQPQHF	TGTGCCAGCAGCCCAGACTCACAGGGTAACAATCAGCCCCAGCATTTT
TRBV11-2	.	.	TRBJ2-7	CASSPSIGFAYEQYF	TGTGCCAGCAGCCCTTCAATCGGCTTCGCCTACGAGCAGTACTTC
TRBV5-1	.	.	TRBJ1-1	CASSSTGNTEAFF	TGCGCCAGCAGCTCGACAGGGAACACTGAAGCTTTCTTT
TRBV9	.	.	TRBJ2-3	CASSVDPLWGGLAPTSTDTQYF	TGTGCCAGCAGCGTAGACCCCCTCTGGGGCGGGTTGGCCCCGACTAGCACAGATACGCAGTATTTT
TRBV27	.	.	TRBJ1-2	CASRALTGDNYGYTF	TGTGCCAGCAGGGCCCTGACAGGCGATAACTATGGCTACACCTTC
TRBV9	.	.	TRBJ2-3	CASNRAQSTDTQYF	TGTGCCAGCAACAGGGCCCAGAGCACAGATACGCAGTATTTT
TRBV18	.	.	TRBJ2-2	CASSPTQTANTGELFF	TGTGCCAGCTCACCCACTCAGACAGCGAACACCGGGGAGCTGTTTTTT
TRBV11-2	.	.	TRBJ2-2	CASSLEVSGELFF	TGTGCCAGCAGCTTAGAGGTTAGCGGGGAGCTGTTTTTT
TRBV19	TRBD1	.	TRBJ2-7	CASSIGQGAFQYF	TGTGCCAGTAGTATTGGTCAGGGGGCTTTTCAGTACTTC
TRBV19	.	.	TRBJ2-5	CASSMNRGETQYF	TGTGCCAGTAGTATGAATAGGGGAGAGACCCAGTACTTC
TRBV9	.	.	TRBJ2-6	CASSQEVFTSGANVLTF	TGTGCCAGCAGCCAAGAGGTATTTACTTCTGGGGCCAACGTCCTGACTTTC